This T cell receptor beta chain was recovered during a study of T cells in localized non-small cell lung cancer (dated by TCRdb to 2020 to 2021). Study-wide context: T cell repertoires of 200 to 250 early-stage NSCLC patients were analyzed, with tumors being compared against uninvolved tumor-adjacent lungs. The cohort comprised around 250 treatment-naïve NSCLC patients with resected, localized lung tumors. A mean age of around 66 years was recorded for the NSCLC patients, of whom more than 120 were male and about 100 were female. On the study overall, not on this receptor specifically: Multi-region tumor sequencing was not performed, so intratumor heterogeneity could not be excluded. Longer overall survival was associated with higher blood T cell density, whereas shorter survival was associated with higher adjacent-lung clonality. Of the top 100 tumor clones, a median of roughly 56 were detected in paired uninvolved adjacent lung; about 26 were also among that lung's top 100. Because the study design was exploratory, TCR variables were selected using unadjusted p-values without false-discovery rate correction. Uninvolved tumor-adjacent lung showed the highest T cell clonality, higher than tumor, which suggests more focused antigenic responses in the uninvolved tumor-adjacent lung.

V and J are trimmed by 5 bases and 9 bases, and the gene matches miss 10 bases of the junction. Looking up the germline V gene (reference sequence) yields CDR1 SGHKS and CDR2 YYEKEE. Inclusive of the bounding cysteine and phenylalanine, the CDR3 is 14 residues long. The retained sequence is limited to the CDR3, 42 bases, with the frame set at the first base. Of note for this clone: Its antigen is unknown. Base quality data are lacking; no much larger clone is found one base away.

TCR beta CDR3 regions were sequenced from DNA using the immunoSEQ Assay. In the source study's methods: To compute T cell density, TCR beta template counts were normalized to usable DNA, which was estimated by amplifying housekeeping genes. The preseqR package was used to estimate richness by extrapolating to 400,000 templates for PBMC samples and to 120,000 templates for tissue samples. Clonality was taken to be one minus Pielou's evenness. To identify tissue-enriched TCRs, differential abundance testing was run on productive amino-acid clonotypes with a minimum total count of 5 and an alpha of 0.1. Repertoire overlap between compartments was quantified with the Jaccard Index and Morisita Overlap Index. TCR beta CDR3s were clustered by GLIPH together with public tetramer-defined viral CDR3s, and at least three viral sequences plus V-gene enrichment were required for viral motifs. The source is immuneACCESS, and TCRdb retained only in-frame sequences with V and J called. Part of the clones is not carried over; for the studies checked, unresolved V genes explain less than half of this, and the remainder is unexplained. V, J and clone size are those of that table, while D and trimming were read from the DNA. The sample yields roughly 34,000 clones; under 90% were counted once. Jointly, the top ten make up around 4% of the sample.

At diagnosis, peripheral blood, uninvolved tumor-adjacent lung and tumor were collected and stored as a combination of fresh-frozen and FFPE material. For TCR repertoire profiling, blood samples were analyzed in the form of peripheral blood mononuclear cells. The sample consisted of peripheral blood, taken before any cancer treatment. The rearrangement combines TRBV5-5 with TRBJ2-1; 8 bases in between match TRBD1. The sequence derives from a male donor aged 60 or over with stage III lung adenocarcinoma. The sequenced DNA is TGTGCCAGCAGTACCCAGGGGGCGACCGGTGAGCAGTTCTTC. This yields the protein CASSTQGATGEQFF.